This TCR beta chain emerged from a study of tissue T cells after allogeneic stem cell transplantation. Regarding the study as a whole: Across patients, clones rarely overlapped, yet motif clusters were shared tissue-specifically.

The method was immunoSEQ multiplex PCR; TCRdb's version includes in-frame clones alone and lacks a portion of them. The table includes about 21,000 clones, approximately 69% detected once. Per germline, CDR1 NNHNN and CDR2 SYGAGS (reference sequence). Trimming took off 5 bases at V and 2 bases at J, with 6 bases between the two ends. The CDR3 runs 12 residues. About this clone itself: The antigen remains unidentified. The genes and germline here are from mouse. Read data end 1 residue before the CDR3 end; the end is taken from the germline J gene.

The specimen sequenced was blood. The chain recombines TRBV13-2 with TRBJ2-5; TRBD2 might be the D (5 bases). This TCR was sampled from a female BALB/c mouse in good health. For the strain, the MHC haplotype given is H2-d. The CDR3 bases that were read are TGTGCCAGCGGGTGGGGCCAAGACACCCAGTAC. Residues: CASGWGQDTQY. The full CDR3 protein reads CASGWGQDTQYF.